These 15 T cell receptor beta chains came from one sample sequenced in a study of cytomegalovirus exposure and HLA in healthy donors. The PCR contained 60 Vbeta and 13 Jbeta primers. The protocol was immunoSEQ multiplex PCR, while the TCRdb copy is restricted to in-frame clones and leaves out a portion. Here the sample table reports roughly 220,000 clones. The sequenced material came from PBMCs. The receptors were gathered from a girl aged 2 to 10 in good health and CMV-seropositive.

The chain links TRBV7-2 to TRBJ2-2; 8 positions match TRBD2. CDR1 SGHTA and CDR2 FQGNSA come from the germline V gene. The CDR3 contains 16 residues. The V and J ends lost 5 bases and 4 bases, in that order; junction bases with no gene match: 9. CDR3 residues: CASSPSGGYRTGELFF. CDR3 DNA sequence: TGTGCCAGCAGCCCGTCGGGGGGGTATCGCACCGGGGAGCTGTTTTTT.

This chain uses TRBV27 with TRBJ2-5; D remains unclear. Trimming shortened V by 4 bases and J by 0 bases, and 6 bases separated the two germline ends. Germline values: CDR1 MNHEY, CDR2 SMNVEV (reference sequence). This CDR3 comprises 13 residues. In DNA, the CDR3 is TGTGCCAGCAGTTCTATCAACCAAGAGACCCAGTACTTC. The encoded protein is CASSSINQETQYF.

The chain combines TRBV10-3 with TRBJ1-3; D remains unclear. Germline V gene sequence: CDR1 ENHRY, CDR2 SYGVKD. CDR3 length: 17 amino acids. The V end was cut by 4 bases, the J end by 0 bases, with 16 bases between. The CDR3 here is CAISGAGPTYSGNTIYF. The CDR3 DNA follows: TGTGCCATCAGTGGGGCAGGCCCTACATACTCTGGAAACACCATATATTTT.

This rearrangement joins TRBV10-3 to TRBJ2-7; 7 nucleotides align to TRBD2. Germline V lookup: CDR1 ENHRY, CDR2 SYGVKD. The CDR3 extends over 13 amino acids. The J segment lost 5 bases and the V segment lost 6 bases, leaving 7 bases of the junction unmatched. The CDR3 loop reads CAIRESGINEQYF. The CDR3 DNA follows: TGTGCCATCAGAGAGAGCGGGATTAACGAGCAGTACTTC.

The chain joins TRBV27 to TRBJ1-5; no reliable D call. CDR3 length: 13 residues. Germline CDR1 reads MNHEY; CDR2 reads SMNVEV (reference sequence). V was clipped by 3 bases and J by 8 bases, with 11 bases between them. The CDR3 loop is CASSLSPREPQHF. CDR3 DNA: TGTGCCAGCAGTTTGTCCCCTCGAGAGCCCCAGCATTTT.

This chain joins TRBV15 and TRBJ2-3; TRBD2 matches at 7 bases. CDR3 length equals 14 residues. From germline, CDR1 is LNHNV and CDR2 YYDKDF (reference sequence). V lost 8 bases, J lost 2 bases, and 7 bases stayed unmatched. The CDR3 loop is CATRRAGDTDTQYF. Written as DNA, the CDR3 is TGTGCCACCCGCCGGGCGGGAGACACAGATACGCAGTATTTT.

The chain is built from TRBV15 and TRBJ2-7, with 8 bases fitting TRBD2. Germline V gene data show CDR1 as LNHNV and CDR2 as YYDKDF (reference sequence). This CDR3 is built from 14 residues. Trimming removed 5 bases from V and 2 bases from J; junction bases left unmatched: 5. This chain's CDR3 is CATSRAGGAYEQYF. The CDR3 nucleotides read TGTGCCACCAGCCGCGCGGGAGGAGCCTACGAGCAGTACTTC.

The chain links TRBV29-1 to TRBJ2-5; 8 nucleotides align to TRBD1. There are 12 residues in the CDR3. V lost 7 bases, J lost 4 bases, and 5 bases stayed unmatched. Germline V gene lookup returns CDR1 SQVTM and CDR2 ANQGSEA. CDR3 DNA sequence: TGCAGCGCACAGGGGGAGCTAGAGACCCAGTACTTC. This translates into CSAQGELETQYF.

The chain recombines TRBV10-2 with TRBJ2-7; 11 bases match TRBD2. Germline loops: CDR1 WSHSY, CDR2 SAAADI. Trimming removed 3 bases from V and 6 bases from J; junction bases left unmatched: 7. The CDR3 is made up of 15 amino acids. CDR3 nucleotide sequence: TGCGCCAGCAGTGAACCGCGGACTAGCGGGTTCGAGCAGTACTTC. Translated, it gives CASSEPRTSGFEQYF.

The rearrangement uses TRBV30 and TRBJ2-1; D ambiguous. The CDR3 consists of 12 residues. The V gene lost 6 bases and the J gene lost 0 bases, with 6 bases spanning the gap. Looked up from germline, CDR1 is GTSNPN and CDR2 is SVGIG (reference sequence). CDR3 DNA sequence: TGTGCCTGTCTATTCTCCTACAATGAGCAGTTCTTC. Amino acid sequence: CACLFSYNEQFF.

This chain uses TRBV6-6 with TRBJ1-1, with 8 bases that match TRBD1. J gave up 11 bases and V 1 base, and 9 bases lay outside the gene matches. Germline V gene data show CDR1 as MNHNY and CDR2 as SVGAGI (reference sequence). The CDR3 is 14 residues long. The CDR3 DNA is TGTGCCAGCAGTTACTTAGTCGCAGGGGGCGCCGCTTTCTTT. This codes for CASSYLVAGGAAFF.

The V call is TRBV5-1, the J call TRBJ1-4; TRBD1 aligns across 10 bases. CDR3 length equals 13 residues. CDR1 is SGHRS, CDR2 YFSETQ, per germline. V lost 8 bases to trimming and J lost 6 bases; unmatched junction nucleotides: 4. The CDR3 DNA reads as TGCGCCAGTAGACAGGGGGCGGATGAAAAACTGTTTTTT. Protein: CASRQGADEKLFF.

Here the CDR3 DNA reads TGTGCCAGTAGACAGGGTCGCGGCACCGGGGAGCTGTTTTTT. Its protein is CASRQGRGTGELFF. The chain recombines TRBV2 with TRBJ2-2; 7 bases line up with TRBD1. CDR3 length equals 14 residues. Losses at the gene ends were 9 bases for V and 4 bases for J; bases not matched to a gene: 8. Germline V gene sequence: CDR1 SNHLY, CDR2 FYNNEI.

This sequence joins TRBV5-1 and TRBJ2-1; D call uncertain. Deletions cut 4 bases from V and 6 bases from J, with 8 bases between. The CDR3 sequence is 12 residues long. CDR1 and CDR2 (germline): SGHRS, YFSETQ. The CDR3 is CASSANSNEQFF. In nucleotides, the CDR3 is TGCGCCAGCAGCGCTAACAGCAATGAGCAGTTCTTC.

V and J are TRBV11-2 and TRBJ2-1, with 9 bases lining up with TRBD2. Per germline, CDR1 SGHAT and CDR2 FQNNGV. The CDR3 has 14 residues. V was pared by 0 bases and J by 9 bases, with 3 bases of the junction left unmatched. The CDR3 here is CASSLERLAAEQFF. The CDR3 coding sequence is TGTGCCAGCAGCTTAGAGCGACTAGCGGCTGAGCAGTTCTTC.